The sequence of this TCR beta chain was determined in a study of T cell responses to AZD1222 COVID-19 vaccine. The method was immunoSEQ multiplex PCR; TCRdb's version includes in-frame clones alone and lacks a portion of them. Altogether around 190,000 clones are present, around 88% being singletons, with the ten largest covering roughly 12%. The material sequenced was peripheral blood, taken 28 days after the second AZD1222 dose. This TCR was sampled from an adult who received the AZD1222 COVID-19 vaccine.

DNA for the CDR3: TGTGCCACCAGTGATTCGATGGTCCCTTTGGATGGCTACACCTTC. This encodes CATSDSMVPLDGYTF. The rearrangement joins TRBV24-1 to TRBJ1-2; D uncertain. This CDR3 comprises 15 residues. From germline, CDR1 is KGHDR and CDR2 SFDVKD. The germline V and J ends were trimmed by 2 bases and 6 bases, with 15 bases remaining between them.